The clone carrying this T cell receptor (beta chain) occurred a few times. This sample was included in a study of regulatory T cells in long-lasting Graves disease. Trimming removed 3 bases at V and 9 bases at J, with 13 bases between. The CDR3 has 14 residues. The germline V gene has CDR1 SGDLS and CDR2 YYNGEE. Construction of TCR beta libraries relied on iRepertoire HTBI primers and on Arm-PCR targeting CDR3 regions. TCRdb re-derived calls from the multiplex PCR reads in MiXCR, one entry per CDR3 protein. The sample carries approximately 500,000 distinct CDR3 sequences, about a fifth recorded once. Indicated time point: persistent/refractory GD, antithyroid drugs over 5 years with positive TRAb. Following extraction of RNA from PBMCs, that RNA was used to make the TCR library.

Sequencing was performed on peripheral blood mononuclear cells (PBMCs), taken when the disease was refractory, from a patient treated with antithyroid drugs. This TCR was recovered from a female donor with Graves disease. The gene calls are TRBV9 and TRBJ1-6; TRBD1 is a possible D gene (5 bases). CDR3 residues: CASSAGGTSSPLHF. DNA of the CDR3: TGTGCCAGCAGCGCCGGGGGTACGAGTTCACCCCTCCACTTT. Variable domain in full (rest from reference TRBV9 and TRBJ1-6): DSGVTQTPKHLITATGQRVTLRCSPRSGDLSVYWYQQSLDQGLQFLIQYYNGEERAKGNILERFSAQQFPDLHSELNLSSLELGDSALYFCASSAGGTSSPLHFGNGTRLTVT.